This note documents a single T cell receptor beta chain sequence. This sample is drawn from a study of blood T cell repertoires in COVID-19. Study-level background: PBMCs, B-cell-depleted T cells, or T cells were the source of the cDNA or gDNA that made up the material.

Authors' data handling: How many nucleated cells were present was estimated from reference gene primer amplification. Libraries were prepared by immunoSEQ multiplex PCR; TCRdb keeps only in-frame clonotypes and omits some of them. V and J calls and clone size come straight from that table; D and trimming were deduced from the DNA. The sample comprises approximately 250,000 clones, less than 95% of which are singletons, and roughly 2.9% rests with the top ten. Germline V lookup: CDR1 PRHDT, CDR2 FYEKMQ (reference sequence). V lost 4 bases, J lost 4 bases, and 19 bases lay in between. This CDR3 is 16 amino acids long. The study drew participants aged about 18 to 95 years from some 23 US areas.

V gene TRBV13 combines with J gene TRBJ2-5; possible D gene TRBD2, 6 bases. The sequenced sample consisted of PBMCs or T cells enriched from blood (not recorded which). This TCR was sampled from a man aged 35 to 55 who had been exposed to COVID-19. CDR3 nucleotide sequence: TGTGCCAGCAGCTCACACTTGGGGGGTCGTGGAGAGACCCAGTACTTC. It encodes CASSSHLGGRGETQYF.